The sequence of this TCR beta chain was determined in a study of shared clonotypes between healthy human individuals. General study points: Although depth was large, rarefaction showed that sequencing of the sorted subsets was incomplete. Naive CD4 clonotypes were shared across a few donors at roughly 5.3%.

The naive CD8 fraction comprised CD45RO-negative cells positively selected for CCR7 and excluded terminally differentiated effector memory CD45RA+ cells. Healthy HIV-negative adults with no recent acute infections or vaccinations were recruited as donors. With regard to this clone: No antigen is known for it.

As processed by the authors: ImmunoSEQ supplied junction-only sequences lacking quality scores, so filtering was different. The data were produced by immunoSEQ multiplex PCR, yet TCRdb's version contains in-frame clones alone and is incomplete. V and J calls and clone size are as listed in that table; D and trimming were resolved from the DNA. The data contain around 1.9 million clones, about 92% of them singletons. CDR1 and CDR2 from the germline V gene are MGHRA and YSYEKL. V was trimmed by 8 bases and J by 5 bases, leaving 21 bases between them. This CDR3 comprises 15 residues. V and J are TRBV4-1 and TRBJ2-5; D is perhaps TRBD1 (6 bases). This clonotype was obtained from a man in his late teens or twenties in good health. Some clones in this sample may be carry-over from other donors' samples. The specimen was naive CD8+ T cells from PBMCs. CDR3 loop: CASRALEQGWETQYF. The CDR3 DNA reads as TGCGCCAGCCGCGCTTTGGAACAGGGATGGGAGACCCAGTACTTC.